Listed below are T cell receptor beta chains from one sample, sequenced in a study of CD8 T cells in Susac syndrome. TCRdb reanalysed the immunoSEQ multiplex PCR reads using MiXCR and keeps one entry per CDR3 protein. The sample holds around 300,000 distinct CDR3 sequences; about 90% are singletons and the top ten take over 0.05%. The specimen sequenced was CD4+ T cells from PBMCs. These receptors were obtained from a human donor with multiple sclerosis. Each CDR3 is given with its conserved first and last residue. The D gene is left open where the match is weak. Not all rows give a size; the values are once, few, many and, for expanded clones, a class.

j_call	cdr3_length	v_call	d_call	clone_size	cdr3_nt	cdr3_aa
TRBJ2-3	12	TRBV15	NA	once	TGTGCCACCAGCAAGGGGACAGATACGCAGTATTTT	CATSKGTDTQYF
TRBJ2-7	15	TRBV7-2	NA	once	TGTGCCAGCAGCTTAAGAACGGGATTTTCCTACGAGCAGTACTTC	CASSLRTGFSYEQYF
TRBJ1-1	12	TRBV7-2	NA	NA	TGTGCCAGCAGCTTAAACCGGGCTGAAGCTTTCTTT	CASSLNRAEAFF
TRBJ2-1	20	TRBV6-1	TRBD1	NA	TGTGCCAGCAGCGCAACGAAGAACCCCGCCAGGACAGGGGAGCGCAATGAGCAGTTCTTC	CASSATKNPARTGERNEQFF
TRBJ2-1	14	TRBV20-1	TRBD1	NA	TGCAGTGCTGACCGGGACAGGGGAGTCAATGAGCAGTTCTTC	CSADRDRGVNEQFF
TRBJ2-3	15	TRBV11-2	NA	NA	TGTGCCAGCAGGAGACCGGGGATTAGTACAGATACGCAGTATTTT	CASRRPGISTDTQYF
TRBJ1-2	16	TRBV7-9	TRBD1	NA	TGTGCCAGCAGCTCTACCGGGACAGGGGCGTTTTATGGCTACACCTTC	CASSSTGTGAFYGYTF
TRBJ2-1	15	TRBV19	TRBD2	few	TGTGCCAGTAGCTATAGCGGGAGCTCCTACAATGAGCAGTTCTTC	CASSYSGSSYNEQFF
TRBJ2-1	16	TRBV15	NA	NA	TGTGCCACCAGCAGAGATCCGACTAGGGGCCACAATGAGCAGTTCTTC	CATSRDPTRGHNEQFF
TRBJ2-1	16	TRBV4-1	NA	once	TGCGCCAGCAGCCAAGTCGCGGGAAGCTCCTACAATGAGCAGTTCTTC	CASSQVAGSSYNEQFF
TRBJ2-3	14	TRBV18	NA	NA	TGTGCCAGCTCACCACTAGCCAAGGAGGATACGCAGTATTTT	CASSPLAKEDTQYF
TRBJ2-2	20	TRBV6-2/TRBV6-3	TRBD2	NA	TGTGCCAGCAGTTACCCTCCCCGACTAGCGGACCCAGAGAACACCGGGGAGCTGTTTTTT	CASSYPPRLADPENTGELFF
TRBJ2-5	12	TRBV20-1	NA	NA	TGCAGTGCTTGGACAGTCCAGGAGACCCAGTACTTC	CSAWTVQETQYF
TRBJ2-2	10	TRBV12-3/TRBV12-4	NA	NA	TGTGCCAGCAGTTTGTCGGAGCTGTTTTTT	CASSLSELFF
TRBJ1-5	15	TRBV6-6	NA	NA	TGTGCCAGCAGTAAACAGGTCTATAGCAATCAGCCCCAGCATTTT	CASSKQVYSNQPQHF
TRBJ2-7	14	TRBV29-1	NA	NA	TGCAGCGTTGGTTTCCTCGCGGGGACCTACGAGCAGTACTTC	CSVGFLAGTYEQYF
TRBJ1-2	13	TRBV7-2	NA	NA	TGTGCCAGCAGCTGGGGAACAGATTATGGCTACACCTTC	CASSWGTDYGYTF
TRBJ2-1	13	TRBV20-1	TRBD2	NA	TGCAGTGCTCCGCCGCTAGCGGGGGGTGAGCAGTTCTTC	CSAPPLAGGEQFF